This is a list of T cell receptor beta chains from one sample in a study of T cells in Graves' hyperthyroidism and ophthalmopathy. In TCRdb, the multiplex PCR reads were re-called with MiXCR into one record per CDR3 protein. The repertoire holds around 270,000 distinct CDR3 sequences, with roughly 19% as singletons. What was sequenced was blood. The receptors derive from a man in his fifties with Graves' ophthalmopathy. The CDR3 runs from the conserved cysteine through the conserved F or W. The order of the fields is clone size, V gene, J gene, D gene, CDR3 protein, CDR3 DNA. A D gene is named only where the DNA matches it firmly. Only some rows state a clone size, as once, few, many or a class for expanded clones.

size: few; V: TRBV28; J: TRBJ1-2; D: TRBD1; CDR3: CASRSQGNGGYTF; DNA: TGTGCCAGCAGGTCACAGGGGAATGGTGGCTACACCTTC
size: NA; V: TRBV5-1; J: TRBJ2-2; D: TRBD2; CDR3: CASSSTSGNTGELFF; DNA: TGCGCCAGCAGTTCTACTAGCGGGAACACCGGGGAGCTGTTTTTT
size: NA; V: TRBV9; J: TRBJ2-2; D: NA; CDR3: CASSVAANTGELFF; DNA: TGTGCCAGCAGCGTAGCTGCGAACACCGGGGAGCTGTTTTTT
size: NA; V: TRBV2; J: TRBJ2-7; D: NA; CDR3: CASTPPPPNYEQYF; DNA: TGTGCCAGCACCCCTCCCCCCCCCAACTACGAGCAGTACTTC
size: NA; V: TRBV20-1; J: TRBJ2-6; D: NA; CDR3: CSARAFDSGANVLTF; DNA: TGCAGTGCTAGGGCCTTCGACTCTGGGGCCAACGTCCTGACTTTC
size: NA; V: TRBV3-1; J: TRBJ1-5; D: NA; CDR3: CASSQGRVNQPQHF; DNA: TGTGCCAGCAGCCAAGGCAGGGTAAATCAGCCCCAGCATTTT
size: many; V: TRBV28; J: TRBJ2-4; D: TRBD2; CDR3: CASSFSTGGSGAKNIQYF; DNA: TGTGCCAGCAGTTTCTCAACGGGAGGGTCTGGGGCCAAAAACATTCAGTACTTC
size: few; V: TRBV4-1; J: TRBJ2-7; D: TRBD1; CDR3: CASSQGGQGITYEQYF; DNA: TGCGCCAGCAGCCAAGGGGGACAGGGTATCACCTACGAGCAGTACTTC
size: NA; V: TRBV24-1; J: TRBJ1-5; D: TRBD1; CDR3: CAIQGSNQPQHF; DNA: TGTGCCATACAGGGGAGCAATCAGCCCCAGCATTTT
size: few; V: TRBV29-1; J: TRBJ2-1; D: NA; CDR3: CSVRTRNEQFF; DNA: TGCAGCGTCCGCACCAGGAATGAGCAGTTCTTC
size: few; V: TRBV30; J: TRBJ2-1; D: TRBD2; CDR3: CAWRERDPYNEQFF; DNA: TGTGCCTGGAGAGAGCGGGACCCCTACAATGAGCAGTTCTTC
size: many; V: TRBV11-2; J: TRBJ2-7; D: NA; CDR3: CASSFLEGYEQYF; DNA: TGTGCCAGCAGCTTCCTGGAAGGCTACGAGCAGTACTTC
size: NA; V: TRBV2; J: TRBJ1-4; D: NA; CDR3: CATSQGTTNEKLFF; DNA: TGTGCCACCTCACAGGGTACGACTAATGAAAAACTGTTTTTT
size: few; V: TRBV27; J: TRBJ1-4; D: TRBD1; CDR3: CASSDRVANEKLFF; DNA: TGTGCCAGCAGCGACAGGGTAGCTAATGAAAAACTGTTTTTT
size: many; V: TRBV12-3/TRBV12-4; J: TRBJ2-1; D: NA; CDR3: CASSRGHTNEQFF; DNA: TGTGCCAGCAGCCGCGGGCACACCAATGAGCAGTTCTTC
size: NA; V: TRBV10-3; J: TRBJ2-3; D: NA; CDR3: CAGRKELTDTQYF; DNA: TGTGCCGGGAGGAAGGAACTCACAGATACGCAGTATTTT
size: NA; V: TRBV18; J: TRBJ2-3; D: NA; CDR3: CASSPDNRTVVFHRGTDTQYF; DNA: TGTGCCAGCTCACCAGATAACCGGACGGTTGTGTTCCACAGGGGCACAGATACGCAGTATTTT
size: many; V: TRBV2; J: TRBJ2-1; D: NA; CDR3: CASSEFRGAYNEQFF; DNA: TGTGCCAGCAGTGAATTCAGGGGCGCCTACAATGAGCAGTTCTTC
size: few; V: TRBV9; J: TRBJ2-3; D: NA; CDR3: CASSRTASTDTQYF; DNA: TGTGCCAGCAGCAGGACTGCTAGCACAGATACGCAGTATTTT
size: many; V: TRBV5-1; J: TRBJ2-1; D: NA; CDR3: CASSLAKGGTNNEQFF; DNA: TGCGCCAGCAGCTTGGCCAAAGGCGGGACAAACAATGAGCAGTTCTTC
size: many; V: TRBV12-3/TRBV12-4; J: TRBJ1-5; D: NA; CDR3: CASADREGVGQPQHF; DNA: TGTGCCAGCGCGGATAGGGAAGGGGTTGGACAGCCCCAGCATTTT
size: many; V: TRBV9; J: TRBJ2-7; D: TRBD2; CDR3: CASSVDLAGTEQYF; DNA: TGTGCCAGCAGCGTAGATTTAGCGGGGACTGAGCAGTACTTC
size: many; V: TRBV24-1; J: TRBJ2-2; D: NA; CDR3: CATSVEGPGELFF; DNA: TGTGCCACCAGTGTGGAGGGGCCCGGGGAGCTGTTTTTT
size: many; V: TRBV5-5; J: TRBJ1-3; D: NA; CDR3: CASSLAGSSGNTIYF; DNA: TGTGCCAGCAGCTTGGCTGGGAGCTCTGGAAACACCATATATTTT
size: NA; V: TRBV7-3; J: TRBJ2-1; D: TRBD1; CDR3: CASSQGTGTYNEQFF; DNA: TGCGCCAGCAGCCAAGGGACAGGGACCTACAATGAGCAGTTCTTC
size: many; V: TRBV5-1; J: TRBJ2-3; D: TRBD1; CDR3: CASSLDPGQSTDTQYF; DNA: TGCGCCAGCAGCTTGGATCCGGGACAGAGCACAGATACGCAGTATTTT
size: NA; V: TRBV10-3; J: TRBJ2-7; D: TRBD1; CDR3: CAISWDRESEQYF; DNA: TGTGCCATCAGTTGGGACAGGGAGAGTGAGCAGTACTTC
size: NA; V: TRBV19; J: TRBJ2-1; D: NA; CDR3: CASSTDRSFINEQFF; DNA: TGTGCCAGTAGTACCGACAGGTCCTTTATCAATGAGCAGTTCTTC
size: many; V: TRBV2; J: TRBJ2-1; D: TRBD2; CDR3: CASSESGIGIYNEQFF; DNA: TGTGCCAGCAGCGAAAGCGGGATAGGGATCTACAATGAGCAGTTCTTC
size: many; V: TRBV2; J: TRBJ2-7; D: TRBD1; CDR3: CASSRDRGAYEQYF; DNA: TGTGCCAGCAGTCGGGACAGGGGCGCCTACGAGCAGTACTTC
size: NA; V: TRBV20-1; J: TRBJ2-1; D: NA; CDR3: CSARDGGAASYNEQFF; DNA: TGCAGTGCTAGAGATGGGGGGGCCGCCTCCTACAATGAGCAGTTCTTC
size: few; V: TRBV24-1; J: TRBJ1-1; D: NA; CDR3: CATSEDNRQAFF; DNA: TGTGCCACCAGTGAAGACAACCGCCAAGCTTTCTTT
size: many; V: TRBV6-2/TRBV6-3; J: TRBJ1-1; D: NA; CDR3: CASSYTGFTEAFF; DNA: TGTGCCAGCAGTTACACAGGGTTCACTGAAGCTTTCTTT
size: few; V: TRBV5-1; J: TRBJ2-1; D: NA; CDR3: CASSSLQGNEQFF; DNA: TGCGCCAGCAGCTCACTACAGGGAAATGAGCAGTTCTTC
size: many; V: TRBV11-2; J: TRBJ2-2; D: NA; CDR3: CASSLEPSSLGELFF; DNA: TGTGCCAGCAGCTTAGAGCCGTCTAGTCTCGGGGAACTGTTTTTT
size: few; V: TRBV28; J: TRBJ1-4; D: NA; CDR3: CASSSDRLGVIGEKLFF; DNA: TGTGCCAGCAGCTCGGACAGATTGGGGGTTATAGGAGAAAAACTGTTTTTT
size: many; V: TRBV11-2; J: TRBJ2-4; D: NA; CDR3: CASSPHGSRGNIQYF; DNA: TGTGCCAGCAGCCCTCACGGGTCGCGTGGGAACATTCAGTACTTC
size: few; V: TRBV3-1; J: TRBJ2-1; D: TRBD2; CDR3: CASSQAGTSAWGSYNEQFF; DNA: TGTGCCAGCAGCCAAGCCGGGACTAGCGCTTGGGGGTCCTACAATGAGCAGTTCTTC
size: NA; V: TRBV4-1; J: TRBJ2-2; D: NA; CDR3: CASSQVADGELFF; DNA: TGCGCCAGCAGCCAAGTCGCGGACGGGGAGCTGTTTTTT
size: many; V: TRBV9; J: TRBJ2-7; D: NA; CDR3: CASSAGSFSYEQYF; DNA: TGTGCCAGCAGCGCCGGTTCCTTCTCCTACGAGCAGTACTTC
size: NA; V: TRBV3-1; J: TRBJ1-1; D: NA; CDR3: CASSQGPGGLGTEAFF; DNA: TGTGCCAGCAGCCAAGGGCCCGGGGGCCTTGGCACTGAAGCTTTCTTT
size: many; V: TRBV3-1; J: TRBJ2-1; D: NA; CDR3: CASSPLADNEQFF; DNA: TGTGCCAGCAGCCCTCTGGCGGACAATGAGCAGTTCTTC
size: NA; V: TRBV30; J: TRBJ2-2; D: NA; CDR3: CAWSARRDGELFF; DNA: TGTGCCTGGAGTGCCCGCAGGGACGGGGAGCTGTTTTTT
size: NA; V: TRBV29-1; J: TRBJ2-7; D: NA; CDR3: CSVGGTESSYEQYF; DNA: TGCAGCGTTGGAGGGACGGAAAGCTCCTACGAGCAGTACTTC
size: NA; V: TRBV27; J: TRBJ1-3; D: TRBD1; CDR3: CASKTGRTGNTIYF; DNA: TGTGCCAGCAAGACAGGGAGGACTGGAAACACCATATATTTT